Listed here are 2 T cell receptor beta chains from one sample, sequenced in a study of T cells in Graves' hyperthyroidism and ophthalmopathy. Amplified TCR beta CDR3 regions derived from RNA transcripts. The TCR CDR3 was amplified in a first-round RT-PCR using the HTBI primer set. TCRdb reprocessed the multiplex PCR reads with MiXCR, giving one entry per CDR3 protein. The profile shows under 350,000 distinct CDR3 sequences, roughly a fifth of them singletons. Specimen: blood. All receptors come from a woman in her fifties or sixties with Graves' hyperthyroidism.

This clonotype appeared many times. The CDR3 DNA is TGCGCCAGCAGCCGTTCAGGTACTAGCACAGATACGCAGTATTTT. It specifies CASSRSGTSTDTQYF. J is TRBJ2-3 and V is TRBV5-1, with no clear D. The ends were cut back, 4 bases at V and 0 bases at J, with 12 bases in the middle. Germline CDR1 SGHRS, CDR2 YFSETQ. The CDR3 runs to 15 residues.

This clonotype was counted at least ten times. This chain joins TRBV5-1 and TRBJ1-2, with D possibly TRBD1 on 6 matching bases. This CDR3 comprises 16 residues. Germline V lookup: CDR1 SGHRS, CDR2 YFSETQ. V shed 3 bases and J shed 6 bases, with 21 bases lying between them. The CDR3, as DNA: TGCGCCAGCAGCTACCGACAGGCGCAGGGAGGTGATGGCTACACCTTC. Amino acids: CASSYRQAQGGDGYTF.